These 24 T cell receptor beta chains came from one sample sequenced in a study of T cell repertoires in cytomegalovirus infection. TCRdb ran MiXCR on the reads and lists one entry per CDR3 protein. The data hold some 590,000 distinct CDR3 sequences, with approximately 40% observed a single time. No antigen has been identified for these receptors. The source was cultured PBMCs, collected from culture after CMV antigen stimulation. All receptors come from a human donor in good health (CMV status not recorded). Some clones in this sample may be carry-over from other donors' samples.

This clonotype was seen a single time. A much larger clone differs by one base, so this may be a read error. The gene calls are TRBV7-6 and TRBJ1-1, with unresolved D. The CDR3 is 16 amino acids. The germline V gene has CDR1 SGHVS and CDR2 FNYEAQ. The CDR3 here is CVSSLNSWAADTEAFF. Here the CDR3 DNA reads TGTGTCAGCAGCTTAAACAGTTGGGCAGCGGACACTGAAGCTTTCTTT.

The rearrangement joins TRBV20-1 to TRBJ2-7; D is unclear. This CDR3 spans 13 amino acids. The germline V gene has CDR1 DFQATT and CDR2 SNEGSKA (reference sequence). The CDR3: CSILSPRLGEQYF. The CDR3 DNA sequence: TGCAGCATACTTAGCCCGCGGCTAGGGGAGCAGTACTTC.

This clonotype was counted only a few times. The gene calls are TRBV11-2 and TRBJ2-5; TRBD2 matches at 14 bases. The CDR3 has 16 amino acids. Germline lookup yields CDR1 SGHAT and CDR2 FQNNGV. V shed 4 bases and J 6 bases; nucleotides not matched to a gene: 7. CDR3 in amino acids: CASSSRTSGRRKTQYF. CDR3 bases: TGTGCCAGCAGCTCCCGGACTAGCGGGAGGAGGAAGACCCAGTACTTC.

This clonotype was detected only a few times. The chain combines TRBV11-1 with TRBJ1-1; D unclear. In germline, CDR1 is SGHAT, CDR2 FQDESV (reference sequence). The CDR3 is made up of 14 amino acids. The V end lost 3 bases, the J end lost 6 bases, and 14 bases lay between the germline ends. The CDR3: CASSFQTSVSEAFF. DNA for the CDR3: TGTGCCAGCAGCTTTCAAACATCAGTATCTGAAGCTTTCTTT.

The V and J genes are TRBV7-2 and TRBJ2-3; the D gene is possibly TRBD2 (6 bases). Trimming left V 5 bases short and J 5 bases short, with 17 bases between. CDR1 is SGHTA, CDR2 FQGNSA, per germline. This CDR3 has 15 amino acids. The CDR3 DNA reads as TGTGCCAGCAGCCCCCCCGGGCTAGCGCGAGATACGCAGTATTTT. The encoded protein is CASSPPGLARDTQYF. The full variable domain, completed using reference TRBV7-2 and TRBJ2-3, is GAGVSQSPSNKVTEKGKDVELRCDPISGHTALYWYRQSLGQGLEFLIYFQGNSAPDKSGLPSDRFSAERTGGSVSTLTIQRTQQEDSAVYLCASSPPGLARDTQYFGPGTRLTVL.

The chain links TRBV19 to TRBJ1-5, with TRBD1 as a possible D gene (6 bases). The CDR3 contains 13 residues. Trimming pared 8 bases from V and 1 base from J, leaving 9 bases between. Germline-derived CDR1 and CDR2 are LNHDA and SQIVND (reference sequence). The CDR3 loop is CASGGLSNQPQHF. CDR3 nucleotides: TGTGCCAGTGGGGGCCTGAGCAATCAGCCCCAGCATTTT. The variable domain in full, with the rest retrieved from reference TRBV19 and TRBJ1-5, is DGGITQSPKYLFRKEGQNVTLSCEQNLNHDAMYWYRQDPGQGLRLIYYSQIVNDFQKGDIAEGYSVSREKKESFPLTVTSAQKNPTAFYLCASGGLSNQPQHFGDGTRLSIL.

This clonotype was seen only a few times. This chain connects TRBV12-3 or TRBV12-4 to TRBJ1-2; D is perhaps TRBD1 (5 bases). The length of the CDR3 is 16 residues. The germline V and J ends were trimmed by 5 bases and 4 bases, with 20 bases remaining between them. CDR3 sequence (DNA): TGTGCCAGCAGTGGAAGGGGCACCCGAGGGATCTATGGCTACACCTTC. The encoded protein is CASSGRGTRGIYGYTF.

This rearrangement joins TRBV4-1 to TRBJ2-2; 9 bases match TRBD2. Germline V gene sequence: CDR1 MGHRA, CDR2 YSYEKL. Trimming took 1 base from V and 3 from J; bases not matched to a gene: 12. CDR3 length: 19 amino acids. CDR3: CASSQVIAGVFLDTGELFF. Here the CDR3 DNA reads TGCGCCAGCAGCCAAGTGATAGCGGGAGTTTTTCTGGACACCGGGGAGCTGTTTTTT.

Here the CDR3 reads CATSRGRTQETQYF. CDR3 bases: TGTGCCACCAGCAGGGGCAGAACACAAGAGACCCAGTACTTC. The chain recombines TRBV15 with TRBJ2-5; D ambiguous. Germline assignment: CDR1 LNHNV and CDR2 YYDKDF (reference sequence). V lost 3 bases and J lost 2, with 10 bases in between. The CDR3 extends over 14 amino acids. The whole variable domain, remainder taken from reference TRBV15 and TRBJ2-5, is DAMVIQNPRYQVTQFGKPVTLSCSQTLNHNVMYWYQQKSSQAPKLLFHYYDKDFNNEADTPDNFQSRRPNTSFCFLDIRSPGLGDTAMYLCATSRGRTQETQYFGPGTRLLVL.

CDR3 nucleotide sequence: TGTGCCGACCCGCCGGGACGATGCAAAGCTGTAACATTGTGGGGACAGGGGGGCCAGCCCCAGCATTTT. Protein: CADPPGRCKAVTLWGQGGQPQHF. The chain combines TRBV6-5 with TRBJ1-5; 11 nucleotides line up with TRBD1. After removal of 11 bases from V and 7 bases from J, the junction contained 37 bases not matched to a gene. Germline CDR1 reads MNHEY; CDR2 reads SVGAGI. CDR3 length equals 23 residues.

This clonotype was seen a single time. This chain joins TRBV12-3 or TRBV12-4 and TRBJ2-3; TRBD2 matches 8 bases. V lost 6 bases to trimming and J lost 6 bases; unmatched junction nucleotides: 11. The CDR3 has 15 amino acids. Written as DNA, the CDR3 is TGTGCCAGCAGAGGACTAATAGCGGGGACTGATACGCAGTATTTT. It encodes CASRGLIAGTDTQYF.

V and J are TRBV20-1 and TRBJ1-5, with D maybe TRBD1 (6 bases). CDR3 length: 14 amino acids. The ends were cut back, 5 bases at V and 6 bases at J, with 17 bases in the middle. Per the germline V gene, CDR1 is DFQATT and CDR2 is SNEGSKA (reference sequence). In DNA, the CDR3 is TGCAGTGCTCCCCGGACAGAAAGGGGTCAGCCCCAGCATTTT. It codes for CSAPRTERGQPQHF.

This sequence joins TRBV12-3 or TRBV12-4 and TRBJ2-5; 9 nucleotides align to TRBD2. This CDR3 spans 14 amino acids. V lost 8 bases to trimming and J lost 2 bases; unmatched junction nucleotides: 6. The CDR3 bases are TGTGCCAGCGCCCAGCGGGGGGTACAAGAGACCCAGTACTTC. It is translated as CASAQRGVQETQYF.

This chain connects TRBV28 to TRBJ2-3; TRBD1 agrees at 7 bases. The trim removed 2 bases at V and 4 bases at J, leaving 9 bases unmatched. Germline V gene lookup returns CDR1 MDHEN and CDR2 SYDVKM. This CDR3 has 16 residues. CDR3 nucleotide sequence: TGTGCCAGCAGTTTAGCCGAGGGGGCCATCGCAGATACGCAGTATTTT. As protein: CASSLAEGAIADTQYF.

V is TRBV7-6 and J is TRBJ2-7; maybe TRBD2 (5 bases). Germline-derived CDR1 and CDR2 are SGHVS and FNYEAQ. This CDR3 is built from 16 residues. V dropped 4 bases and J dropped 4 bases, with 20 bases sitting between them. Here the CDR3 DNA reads TGTGCCAGCAGCTCCCACCCGTCGGGAAGATGGTACGAGCAGTACTTC. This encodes CASSSHPSGRWYEQYF.

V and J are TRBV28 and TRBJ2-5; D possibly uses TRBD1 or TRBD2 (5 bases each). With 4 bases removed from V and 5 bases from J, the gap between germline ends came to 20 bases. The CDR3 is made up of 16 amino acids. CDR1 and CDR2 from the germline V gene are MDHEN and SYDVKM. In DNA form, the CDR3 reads TGTGCCAGCAGTTCAAACCGGGACCCGCGGCGGGAGACCCAGTACTTC. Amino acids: CASSSNRDPRRETQYF.

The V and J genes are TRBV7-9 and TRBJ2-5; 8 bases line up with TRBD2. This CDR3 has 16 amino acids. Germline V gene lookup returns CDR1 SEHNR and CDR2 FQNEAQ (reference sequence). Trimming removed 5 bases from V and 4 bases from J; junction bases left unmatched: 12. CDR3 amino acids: CASSHPGQRGLETQYF. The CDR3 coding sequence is TGTGCCAGCAGCCACCCCGGCCAGCGGGGGTTAGAGACCCAGTACTTC.

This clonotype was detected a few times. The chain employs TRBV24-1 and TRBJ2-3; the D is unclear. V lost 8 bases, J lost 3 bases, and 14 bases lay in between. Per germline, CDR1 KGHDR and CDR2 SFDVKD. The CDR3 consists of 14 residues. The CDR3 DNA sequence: TGTGCCACCAAGGATCCCAAAGGGACAGATACGCAGTATTTT. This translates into CATKDPKGTDTQYF.

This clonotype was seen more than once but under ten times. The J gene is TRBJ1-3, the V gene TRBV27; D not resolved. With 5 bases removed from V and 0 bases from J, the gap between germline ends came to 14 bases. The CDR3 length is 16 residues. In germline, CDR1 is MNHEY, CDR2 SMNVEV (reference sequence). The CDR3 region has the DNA TGTGCCAGCAGTGACCTTGGTGAACCCTCTGGAAACACCATATATTTT. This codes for CASSDLGEPSGNTIYF.

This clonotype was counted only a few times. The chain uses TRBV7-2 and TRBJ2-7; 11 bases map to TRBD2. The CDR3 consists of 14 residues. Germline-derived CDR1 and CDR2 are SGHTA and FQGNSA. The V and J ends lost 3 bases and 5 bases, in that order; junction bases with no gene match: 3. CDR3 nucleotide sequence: TGTGCCAGCAGCTTGGGACTAGCGGAAAACGAGCAGTACTTC. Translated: CASSLGLAENEQYF.

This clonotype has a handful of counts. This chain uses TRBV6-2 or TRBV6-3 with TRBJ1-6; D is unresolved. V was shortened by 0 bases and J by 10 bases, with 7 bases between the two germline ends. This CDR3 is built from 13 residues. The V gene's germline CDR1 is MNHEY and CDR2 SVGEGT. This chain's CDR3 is CASSYSMRSPLHF. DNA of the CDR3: TGTGCCAGCAGTTACTCGATGCGGTCACCCCTCCACTTT.

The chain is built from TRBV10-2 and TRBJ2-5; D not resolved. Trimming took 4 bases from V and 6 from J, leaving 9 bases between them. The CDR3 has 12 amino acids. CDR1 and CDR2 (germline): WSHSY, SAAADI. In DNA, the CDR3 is TGCGCCAGCAGTGCACAGCTCCAGACCCAGTACTTC. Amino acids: CASSAQLQTQYF.

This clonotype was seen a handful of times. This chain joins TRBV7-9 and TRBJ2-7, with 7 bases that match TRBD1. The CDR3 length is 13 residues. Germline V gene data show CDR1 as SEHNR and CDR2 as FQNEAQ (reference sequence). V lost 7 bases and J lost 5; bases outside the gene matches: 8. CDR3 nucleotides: TGTGCCAGCACCGGGACAGATCCTGACGAGCAGTACTTC. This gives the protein CASTGTDPDEQYF.

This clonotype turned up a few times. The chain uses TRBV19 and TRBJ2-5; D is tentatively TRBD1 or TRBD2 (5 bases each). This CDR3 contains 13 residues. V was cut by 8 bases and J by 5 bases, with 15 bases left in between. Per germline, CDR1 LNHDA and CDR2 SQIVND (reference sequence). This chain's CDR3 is CASGTSDAETQYF. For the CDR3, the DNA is TGTGCCAGTGGGACCTCCGACGCGGAGACCCAGTACTTC.